Listed below are T cell receptor beta chains from one sample, sequenced in a study of long-term antiretroviral therapy in people with HIV. TCRdb's table, derived via immunoSEQ multiplex PCR, lists solely in-frame clones and lacks some. The table lists roughly 30,000 clones, around four fifths of them singletons. The sequences come from unsorted PBMCs, collected 2.7 to 2.9 years after starting antiretroviral therapy. Receptors were obtained from a man in his thirties or forties with HIV. The CDR3 runs from the conserved cysteine through the conserved F or W. The D gene is left open where the match is weak. Some rows mark clone size as missing; the rest say once, few, many or name a class of expanded clone.

d_gene,v_gene,j_gene,abundance,CDR3aa,CDR3nt
NA,TRBV30,TRBJ1-5,NA,CAWSRRQSNQPQHF,TGTGCCTGGAGTAGGAGACAGAGCAATCAGCCCCAGCATTTT
TRBD1,TRBV15,TRBJ1-2,NA,CATSRDLGTGAYTYGYTF,TGTGCCACCAGCAGAGATCTTGGGACAGGGGCTTACACCTATGGCTACACCTTC
NA,TRBV9,TRBJ1-6,NA,CASSVGGFDSPLHF,TGTGCCAGCAGCGTAGGAGGGTTTGATTCACCCCTCCACTTT
NA,TRBV9,TRBJ1-5,NA,CASSAGDRDQPQHF,TGTGCCAGCAGCGCGGGGGACCGGGATCAGCCCCAGCATTTT
NA,TRBV9,TRBJ2-7,NA,CASSVSGTSYEQYF,TGTGCCAGCAGCGTCTCCGGGACCTCCTACGAGCAGTACTTC
NA,TRBV6-6,TRBJ1-5,NA,CASGNNQPQHF,TGTGCCAGCGGGAACAATCAGCCCCAGCATTTT
NA,TRBV30,TRBJ2-3,NA,CAWSVGDSTDTQYF,TGTGCCTGGAGTGTCGGGGATAGCACAGATACGCAGTATTTT
TRBD2,TRBV5-4,TRBJ2-3,NA,CASSLELASGADTQYF,TGTGCCAGCAGCCTGGAACTAGCGTCAGGTGCAGATACGCAGTATTTT
NA,TRBV6-1,TRBJ1-5,NA,CASSERGEGQPQHF,TGTGCCAGCAGTGAGAGGGGGGAAGGACAGCCCCAGCATTTT
TRBD1,TRBV6-7,TRBJ1-2,NA,CASSEGTGVWIYGYTF,TGTGCCAGCAGTGAAGGGACAGGGGTATGGATCTATGGCTACACCTTC
NA,TRBV7-6,TRBJ2-5,NA,CASSPETETQYF,TGTGCCAGCAGCCCCGAAACAGAGACCCAGTACTTC
NA,TRBV10-1,TRBJ2-7,NA,CASSESRGGVGGQYF,TGCGCCAGCAGTGAGTCGAGAGGGGGGGTCGGGGGGCAGTACTTC
NA,TRBV11-1,TRBJ2-2,once,CASSFGPGFGGELFF,TGTGCCAGCAGCTTTGGGCCAGGGTTCGGGGGGGAGCTGTTTTTT
NA,TRBV6-1,TRBJ2-7,NA,CASSVVDQVPSYEQYF,TGTGCCAGCAGTGTAGTTGATCAGGTGCCATCCTACGAGCAGTACTTC
NA,TRBV29-1,TRBJ2-5,NA,CSGSQGLETQYF,TGCAGCGGCTCACAGGGATTAGAGACCCAGTACTTC
TRBD1,TRBV30,TRBJ2-7,NA,CAWSTQGQGISYEQYF,TGTGCCTGGAGTACCCAGGGACAGGGCATCTCCTACGAGCAGTACTTC
NA,TRBV9,TRBJ2-7,NA,CASSPKTSDEQYF,TGTGCCAGCAGCCCGAAGACTAGTGATGAGCAGTACTTC
TRBD1,TRBV11-2,TRBJ1-2,once,CASSSRGRDGYTF,TGTGCCAGCAGCTCCAGGGGGCGTGATGGCTACACCTTC
NA,TRBV7-2,TRBJ2-7,NA,CASTLVSAGAYEQYF,TGTGCCAGCACCCTGGTTTCTGCCGGGGCCTACGAGCAGTACTTC
TRBD1,TRBV5-1,TRBJ2-1,NA,CASSPGGYNEQFF,TGCGCCAGCAGCCCAGGGGGCTACAATGAGCAGTTCTTC
TRBD2,TRBV19,TRBJ2-1,few,CASSISAGGPVEQFF,TGTGCCAGTAGTATCTCGGCGGGGGGACCCGTTGAGCAGTTCTTC
NA,TRBV6-1,TRBJ1-4,NA,CASSEGQGSKLFF,TGTGCCAGCAGTGAAGGGCAGGGATCAAAACTGTTTTTT
TRBD1,TRBV4-3,TRBJ2-7,NA,CASSQSDRDYEQYF,TGCGCCAGCAGCCAGTCGGACAGGGACTACGAGCAGTACTTC
TRBD1,TRBV19,TRBJ2-7,NA,CASSRGQGAYEQYF,TGTGCCAGTAGTAGGGGACAGGGGGCCTACGAGCAGTACTTC
NA,TRBV5-5,TRBJ1-1,NA,CASSRQDTEAFF,TGTGCCAGCAGTAGACAAGACACTGAAGCTTTCTTT
NA,TRBV4-3,TRBJ2-6,NA,CASSQERDSGANVLTF,TGCGCCAGCAGCCAAGAAAGGGACTCTGGGGCCAACGTCCTGACTTTC
NA,TRBV7-8,TRBJ2-2,NA,CASSSRRGAGDTGELFF,TGTGCCAGCAGCTCACGCAGGGGGGCTGGGGACACCGGGGAGCTGTTTTTT
NA,TRBV19,TRBJ1-2,few,CASSIGGGYGYTF,TGTGCCAGTAGTATTGGTGGAGGCTATGGCTACACCTTC
NA,TRBV5-4,TRBJ1-2,NA,CASSLEAAGPYGYTF,TGTGCCAGCAGCTTGGAGGCAGCAGGGCCGTATGGCTACACCTTC
NA,TRBV6-1,TRBJ1-1,NA,CAGMSRGTGTEAFF,TGTGCCGGCATGAGCCGGGGGACGGGCACTGAAGCTTTCTTT
NA,TRBV7-9,TRBJ2-6,NA,CASSFGPGANVLTF,TGTGCCAGCAGCTTCGGCCCTGGGGCCAACGTCCTGACTTTC
TRBD2,TRBV27,TRBJ2-1,NA,CASSLRAGKANEQFF,TGTGCCAGCAGTTTACGAGCGGGAAAGGCGAATGAGCAGTTCTTC
NA,TRBV11-3,TRBJ2-7,NA,CASSYGRTYEQYF,TGTGCCAGCAGCTATGGACGGACCTACGAGCAGTACTTC
NA,TRBV7-2,TRBJ1-4,NA,CASSVGLNEKLFF,TGTGCCAGCAGCGTAGGACTTAATGAAAAACTGTTTTTT
TRBD2,TRBV11-3,TRBJ2-7,NA,CASSPGTSGKQYF,TGTGCCAGCAGCCCCGGGACTAGCGGAAAGCAGTACTTC
TRBD1,TRBV5-6,TRBJ1-2,once,CASSAGTAGEANYGYTF,TGTGCCAGCAGCGCAGGGACAGCCGGAGAAGCTAACTATGGCTACACCTTC
TRBD1,TRBV7-6,TRBJ1-4,NA,CASSKTGPNEKLFF,TGTGCCAGCAGCAAGACAGGGCCCAATGAAAAACTGTTTTTT
NA,TRBV28,TRBJ2-7,NA,CASSPVSSYEQYF,TGTGCCAGCAGTCCGGTAAGCTCCTACGAGCAGTACTTC
TRBD2,TRBV5-1,TRBJ2-1,NA,CASSHGLAASSYNEQFF,TGCGCCAGCAGCCACGGACTAGCGGCGAGCTCCTACAATGAGCAGTTCTTC
NA,TRBV19,TRBJ1-5,few,CASSWGVGNQPQHF,TGTGCCAGTAGTTGGGGGGTGGGCAATCAGCCCCAGCATTTT
NA,TRBV28,TRBJ1-1,few,CASSSGQITEAFF,TGTGCCAGCAGTTCCGGACAAATCACTGAAGCTTTCTTT
NA,TRBV13,TRBJ1-1,once,CASSPLGAHEAFF,TGTGCCAGCAGCCCCTTGGGGGCACATGAAGCTTTCTTT
TRBD1,TRBV20-1,TRBJ1-2,NA,CSAIQGGGYTF,TGCAGTGCAATACAGGGGGGGGGCTACACCTTC
TRBD1,TRBV19,TRBJ2-3,NA,CASSIGAGDRRQYF,TGTGCCAGTAGTATAGGGGCCGGGGACAGGAGACAGTATTTT
NA,TRBV19,TRBJ1-5,NA,CASSIPGRDQPQHF,TGTGCCAGTAGTATACCTGGGAGGGATCAGCCCCAGCATTTT
TRBD1,TRBV5-1,TRBJ2-3,NA,CASSFGGRQGITDTQYF,TGCGCCAGCAGCTTTGGCGGAAGACAGGGAATCACAGATACGCAGTATTTT